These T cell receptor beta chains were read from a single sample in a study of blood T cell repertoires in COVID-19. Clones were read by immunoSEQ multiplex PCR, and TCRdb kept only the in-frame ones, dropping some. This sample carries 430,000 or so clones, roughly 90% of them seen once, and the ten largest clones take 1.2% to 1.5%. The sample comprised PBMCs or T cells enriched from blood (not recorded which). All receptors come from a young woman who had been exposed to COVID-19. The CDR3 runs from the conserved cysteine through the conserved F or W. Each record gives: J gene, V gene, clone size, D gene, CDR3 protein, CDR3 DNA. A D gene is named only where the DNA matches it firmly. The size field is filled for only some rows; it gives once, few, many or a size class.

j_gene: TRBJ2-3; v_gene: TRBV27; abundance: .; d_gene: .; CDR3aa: CASSLLNTDTQYF; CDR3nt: TGTGCCAGCAGTCTACTCAACACAGATACGCAGTATTTT
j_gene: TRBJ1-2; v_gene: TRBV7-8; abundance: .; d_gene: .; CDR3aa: CASSLLGGLYHGYTF; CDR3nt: TGTGCCAGCAGCTTACTAGGCGGCCTCTATCACGGCTACACCTTC
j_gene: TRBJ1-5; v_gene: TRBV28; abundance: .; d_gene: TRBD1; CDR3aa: CASRDTGGGNQPQHF; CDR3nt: TGTGCCAGCAGAGATACAGGGGGCGGCAATCAGCCCCAGCATTTT
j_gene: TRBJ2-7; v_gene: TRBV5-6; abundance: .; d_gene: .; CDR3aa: CASSLRGAHGAYEQYF; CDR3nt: TGTGCCAGCAGCTTGAGGGGCGCCCATGGGGCCTACGAGCAGTACTTC
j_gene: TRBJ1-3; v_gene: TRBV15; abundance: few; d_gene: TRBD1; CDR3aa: CATSRDRGSGNTIYF; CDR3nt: TGTGCCACCAGCAGGGACAGGGGATCTGGAAACACCATATATTTT
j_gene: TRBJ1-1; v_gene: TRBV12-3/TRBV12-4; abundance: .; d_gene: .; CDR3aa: CASREGTEAFF; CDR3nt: TGTGCCAGCCGAGAGGGTACTGAAGCTTTCTTT
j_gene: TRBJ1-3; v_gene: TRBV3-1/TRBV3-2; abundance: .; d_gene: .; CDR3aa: CASSQGGGTGNTIYF; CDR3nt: TGTGCCAGCAGCCAAGGGGGAGGTACGGGAAACACCATATATTTT
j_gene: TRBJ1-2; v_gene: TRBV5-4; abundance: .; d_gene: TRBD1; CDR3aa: CASSGGAGGPYYGYTF; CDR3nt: TGTGCCAGCAGCGGAGGGGCAGGGGGCCCCTACTATGGCTACACCTTC
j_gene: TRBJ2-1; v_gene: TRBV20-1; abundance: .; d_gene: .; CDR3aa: CSVTLVNEQFF; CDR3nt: TGCAGTGTCACTTTGGTGAATGAGCAGTTCTTC
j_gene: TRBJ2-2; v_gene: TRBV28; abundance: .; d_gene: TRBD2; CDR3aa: CASTGTRVTGELFF; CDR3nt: TGTGCCAGCACCGGGACTAGAGTCACCGGGGAGCTGTTTTTT
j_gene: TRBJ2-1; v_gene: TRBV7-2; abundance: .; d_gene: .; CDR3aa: CASSLWGPGPSSYNEQFF; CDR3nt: TGTGCCAGCAGCTTATGGGGGCCGGGCCCGAGCTCCTACAATGAGCAGTTCTTC
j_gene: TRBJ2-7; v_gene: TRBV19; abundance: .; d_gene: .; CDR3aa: CASSPGLRGLYEQYF; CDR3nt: TGTGCCAGTAGTCCCGGTTTGAGGGGACTCTACGAGCAGTACTTC
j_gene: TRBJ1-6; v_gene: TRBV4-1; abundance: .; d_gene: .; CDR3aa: CASSQGGALSYNSPLHF; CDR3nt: TGCGCCAGCAGCCAAGGTGGAGCTCTCTCCTATAATTCACCCCTCCACTTT
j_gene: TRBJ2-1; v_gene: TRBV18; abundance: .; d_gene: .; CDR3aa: CASSPDRAFIAAEGSYNEQFF; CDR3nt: TGTGCCAGCTCACCTGATAGAGCGTTCATAGCCGCGGAGGGCTCATACAATGAGCAGTTCTTC
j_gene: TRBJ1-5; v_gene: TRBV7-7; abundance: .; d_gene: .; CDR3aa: CASSLNPEDSNQPQHF; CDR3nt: TGTGCTAGCAGCTTAAATCCAGAGGATAGCAATCAGCCCCAGCATTTT
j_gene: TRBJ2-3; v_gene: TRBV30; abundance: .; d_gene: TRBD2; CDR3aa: CAWGKLAGRQDTQYF; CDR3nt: TGTGCCTGGGGCAAACTAGCGGGTCGACAAGATACGCAGTATTTT
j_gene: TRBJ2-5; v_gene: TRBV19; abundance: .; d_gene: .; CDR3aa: CASIGGWQETQYF; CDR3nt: TGTGCCAGTATTGGGGGGTGGCAAGAGACCCAGTACTTC
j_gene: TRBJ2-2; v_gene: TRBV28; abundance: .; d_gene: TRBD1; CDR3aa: CASSLPQGAWLFF; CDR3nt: TGTGCCAGCAGTTTACCCCAGGGGGCGTGGCTGTTTTTT
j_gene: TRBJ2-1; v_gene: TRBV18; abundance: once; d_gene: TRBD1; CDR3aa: CATTRQGANYGEQFF; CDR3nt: TGTGCCACCACACGGCAGGGGGCGAATTACGGTGAGCAGTTCTTC
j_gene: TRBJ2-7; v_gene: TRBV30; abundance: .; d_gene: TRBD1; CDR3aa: CASRDRVRYEQYF; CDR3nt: TGTGCCTCCCGGGACAGGGTAAGGTACGAGCAGTACTTC
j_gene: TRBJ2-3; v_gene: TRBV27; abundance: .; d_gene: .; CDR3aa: CASSLLRVDTQYF; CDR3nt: TGTGCCAGCAGTTTACTGCGGGTGGATACGCAGTATTTT
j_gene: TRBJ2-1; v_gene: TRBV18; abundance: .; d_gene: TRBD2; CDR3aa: CATPPTSGRNYNEQFF; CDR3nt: TGTGCCACCCCACCGACTAGCGGGAGGAACTACAATGAGCAGTTCTTC
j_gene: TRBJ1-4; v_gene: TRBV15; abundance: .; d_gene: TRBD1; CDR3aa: CATSRDAGTGDEKLFF; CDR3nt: TGTGCCACCAGCAGAGACGCCGGGACAGGGGATGAAAAACTGTTTTTT
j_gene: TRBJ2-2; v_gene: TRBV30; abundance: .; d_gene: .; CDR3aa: CAWSVHTGELFF; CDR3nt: TGTGCCTGGAGTGTTCATACCGGGGAGCTGTTTTTT
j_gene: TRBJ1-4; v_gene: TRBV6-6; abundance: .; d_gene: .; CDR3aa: CASSGHLNEKLFF; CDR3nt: TGTGCCAGCAGTGGACACCTAAATGAAAAACTGTTTTTT
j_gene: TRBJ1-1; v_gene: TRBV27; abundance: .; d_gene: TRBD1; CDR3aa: CASRIETGKTEAFF; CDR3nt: TGTGCCAGCAGGATCGAGACAGGGAAGACTGAAGCTTTCTTT
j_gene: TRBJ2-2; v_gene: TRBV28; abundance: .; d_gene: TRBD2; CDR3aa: CASSDPRAGGTGELFF; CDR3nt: TGTGCCAGCAGTGATCCGAGAGCGGGAGGGACCGGGGAGCTGTTTTTT
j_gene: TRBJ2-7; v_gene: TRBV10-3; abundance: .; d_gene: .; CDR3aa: CAISGTPNKYEQYF; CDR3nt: TGTGCCATCAGCGGGACTCCAAACAAGTACGAGCAGTACTTC
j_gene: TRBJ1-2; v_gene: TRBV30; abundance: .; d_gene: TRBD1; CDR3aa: CAWSVRSGGSYTF; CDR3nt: TGTGCCTGGAGTGTAAGGTCAGGGGGCAGCTACACCTTC
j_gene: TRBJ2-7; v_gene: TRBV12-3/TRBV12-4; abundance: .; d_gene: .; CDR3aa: CASSNGLYYEQYF; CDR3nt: TGTGCCAGCAGTAACGGACTTTACTACGAGCAGTACTTC
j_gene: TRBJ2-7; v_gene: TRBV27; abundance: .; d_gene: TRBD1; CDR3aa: CASNNLHSLWGRGYSYEQYF; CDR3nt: TGTGCCAGCAACAACCTTCACTCCCTTTGGGGCAGGGGGTACTCCTACGAGCAGTACTTC
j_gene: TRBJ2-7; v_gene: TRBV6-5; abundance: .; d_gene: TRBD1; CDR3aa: CASRPGTASYEQYF; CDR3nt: TGTGCCAGCAGGCCCGGGACAGCCTCCTACGAGCAGTACTTC
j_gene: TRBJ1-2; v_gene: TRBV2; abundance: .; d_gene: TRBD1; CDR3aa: CASSGLQGDGYTF; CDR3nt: TGTGCCAGCAGTGGGCTTCAGGGGGACGGCTACACCTTC
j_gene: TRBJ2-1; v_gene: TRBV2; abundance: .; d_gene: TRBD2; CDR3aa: CASNREVGYNEQFF; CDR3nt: TGTGCCAGCAACCGGGAGGTTGGATACAATGAGCAGTTCTTC
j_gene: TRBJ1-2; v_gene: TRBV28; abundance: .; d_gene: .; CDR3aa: CASIPTGPTYGYTF; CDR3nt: TGTGCCAGCATCCCCACAGGGCCAACTTATGGCTACACCTTC
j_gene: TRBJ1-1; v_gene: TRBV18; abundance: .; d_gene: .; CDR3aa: CASSPGGGNTEAFF; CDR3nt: TGTGCCAGCTCACCCGGTGGCGGGAACACTGAAGCTTTCTTT
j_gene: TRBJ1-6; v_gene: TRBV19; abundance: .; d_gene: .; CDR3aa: CASSDPAQGYSPLHF; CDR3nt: TGTGCCAGTAGTGATCCAGCCCAGGGGTATTCACCCCTCCACTTT
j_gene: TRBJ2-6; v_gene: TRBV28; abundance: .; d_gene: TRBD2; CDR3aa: CASLGGSGANVLTF; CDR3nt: TGTGCCAGCCTCGGGGGGTCTGGGGCCAACGTCCTGACTTTC
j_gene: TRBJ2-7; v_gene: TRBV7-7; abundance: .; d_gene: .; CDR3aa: CASSPGVPGEQYF; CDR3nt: TGTGCCAGCAGCCCGGGGGTCCCGGGTGAGCAGTACTTC
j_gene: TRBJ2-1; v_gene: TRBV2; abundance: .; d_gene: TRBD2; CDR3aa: CASNPSGGPWKFF; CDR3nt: TGTGCCAGCAACCCCTCGGGGGGGCCGTGGAAGTTCTTC
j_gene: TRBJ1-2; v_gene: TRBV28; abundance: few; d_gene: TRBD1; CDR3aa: CASCDRGRSGYTF; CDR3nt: TGTGCCAGCTGTGACAGGGGGAGGAGTGGCTACACCTTC
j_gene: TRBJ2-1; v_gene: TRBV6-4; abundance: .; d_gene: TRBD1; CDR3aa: CASSEGQGAYNEQFF; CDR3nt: TGTGCCAGCTCCGAGGGACAGGGGGCTTACAATGAGCAGTTCTTC
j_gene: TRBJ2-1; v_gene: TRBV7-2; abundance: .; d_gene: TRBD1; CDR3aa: CASSLGGTGKNEQFF; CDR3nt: TGTGCCAGCAGCTTAGGAGGGACAGGGAAAAATGAGCAGTTCTTC
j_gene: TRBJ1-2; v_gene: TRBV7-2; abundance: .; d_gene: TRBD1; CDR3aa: CASSLRDRGYGYTF; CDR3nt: TGTGCCAGCAGCTTAAGGGACAGGGGCTATGGCTACACCTTC
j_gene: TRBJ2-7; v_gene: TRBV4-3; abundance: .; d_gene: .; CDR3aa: CASSQLRGNEQYF; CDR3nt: TGCGCCAGCAGCCAACTGCGCGGGAACGAGCAGTACTTC
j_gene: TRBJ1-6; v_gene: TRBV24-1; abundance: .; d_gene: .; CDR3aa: CATSGSSYNSPLHF; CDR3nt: TGTGCCACCAGTGGGAGCTCCTATAATTCACCCCTCCACTTT
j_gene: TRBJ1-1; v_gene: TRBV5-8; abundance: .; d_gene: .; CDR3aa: CASCRQLNTEAFF; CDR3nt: TGTGCCAGCTGTAGACAGTTGAACACTGAAGCTTTCTTT
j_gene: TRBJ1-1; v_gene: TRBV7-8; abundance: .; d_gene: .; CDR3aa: CASSLGANTEAFF; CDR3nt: TGTGCCAGCAGCTTAGGGGCTAACACTGAAGCTTTCTTT
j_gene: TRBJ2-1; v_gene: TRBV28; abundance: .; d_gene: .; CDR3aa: CASSSLNEQFF; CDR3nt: TGTGCCAGCAGTTCTCTCAATGAGCAGTTCTTC
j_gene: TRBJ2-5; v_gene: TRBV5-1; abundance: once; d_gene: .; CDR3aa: CASSIRDSRETQYF; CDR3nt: TGCGCCAGCAGCATCCGGGACTCCCGGGAGACCCAGTACTTC
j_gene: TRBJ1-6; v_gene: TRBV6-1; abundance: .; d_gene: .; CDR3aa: CASSDLLSPSGDNSPLHF; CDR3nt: TGTGCCAGCAGTGATCTCTTGTCCCCGTCGGGAGATAATTCACCCCTCCACTTT
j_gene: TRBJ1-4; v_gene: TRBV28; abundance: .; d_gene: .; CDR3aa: CASSLYDRNEKLFF; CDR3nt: TGTGCCAGCAGTTTATATGACAGAAATGAAAAACTGTTTTTT
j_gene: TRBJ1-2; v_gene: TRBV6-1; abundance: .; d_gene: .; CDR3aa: CASSELRDNYGYTF; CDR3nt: TGTGCCAGCAGTGAACTTCGGGATAACTATGGCTACACCTTC